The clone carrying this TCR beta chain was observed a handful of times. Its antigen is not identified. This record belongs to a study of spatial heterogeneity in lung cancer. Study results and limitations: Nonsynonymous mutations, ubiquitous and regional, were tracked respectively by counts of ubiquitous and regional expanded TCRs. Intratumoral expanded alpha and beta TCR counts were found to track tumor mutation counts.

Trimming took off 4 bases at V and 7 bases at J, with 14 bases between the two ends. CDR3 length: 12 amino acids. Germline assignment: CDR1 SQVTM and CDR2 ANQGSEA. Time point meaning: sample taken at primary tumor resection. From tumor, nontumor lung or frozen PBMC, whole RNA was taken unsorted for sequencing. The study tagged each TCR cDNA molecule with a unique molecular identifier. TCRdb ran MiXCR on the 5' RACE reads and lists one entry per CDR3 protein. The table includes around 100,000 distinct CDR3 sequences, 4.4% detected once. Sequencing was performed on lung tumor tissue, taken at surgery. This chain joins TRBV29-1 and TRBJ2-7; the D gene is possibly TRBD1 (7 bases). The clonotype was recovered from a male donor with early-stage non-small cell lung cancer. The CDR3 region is CSVVEGAGEQYF. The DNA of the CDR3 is TGCAGCGTTGTCGAGGGGGCGGGGGAGCAGTACTTC.